Presented here are 18 T cell receptor beta chains from one specimen sequenced in a study of cytomegalovirus exposure and HLA in healthy donors. It was with 60 Vbeta and 13 Jbeta primers that the PCR ran. Using immunoSEQ multiplex PCR, the repertoire was profiled, and TCRdb retains in-frame clones only, with some absent. The sample includes 100,000 to 120,000 clones, 80% seen only once; the top ten take 2.5% to 3%. The sequencing sample was made of PBMCs. Every receptor here comes from a woman aged 55-70 years in good health and CMV-seropositive.

Concerning this clone: Additional DNA sequences in this sample encode the identical CDR3. The genes are TRBV7-9 and TRBJ2-3; D possibly corresponds to TRBD2 (6 bases). The CDR3 loop spans 13 amino acids. Germline V CDR1 and CDR2: SEHNR, FQNEAQ (reference sequence). V lost 4 bases, J lost 3 bases, and 8 bases lay in between. The CDR3 protein is CASSSSGTDTQYF. CDR3 nucleotide sequence: TGTGCCAGCAGCTCGAGCGGGACAGATACGCAGTATTTT.

The chain joins TRBV7-2 to TRBJ2-7, with 7 bases matching TRBD2. Trimming cost V 5 bases and J 4 bases; bases outside gene matches: 8. This CDR3 comprises 14 residues. The V gene's germline CDR1 is SGHTA and CDR2 FQGNSA. CDR3 in amino acids: CASSTRLALYEQYF. In nucleotides, the CDR3 is TGTGCCAGCAGCACCAGACTAGCTCTATACGAGCAGTACTTC.

The rearrangement links TRBV6-5 to TRBJ2-7; 8 positions match TRBD2. This CDR3 is built from 14 residues. Germline CDR1 MNHEY, CDR2 SVGAGI. V shed 10 bases and J 7 bases; nucleotides not matched to a gene: 15. CDR3 loop: CATKPGGQSVEQYF. CDR3 sequence (DNA): TGTGCCACCAAGCCGGGGGGGCAGTCAGTGGAGCAGTACTTC.

In nucleotides, the CDR3 is TGTGCCAGCAGCTTATCCAGATATAGCAATCAGCCCCAGCATTTT. The encoded protein is CASSLSRYSNQPQHF. The chain is built from TRBV7-8 and TRBJ1-5, with D unresolved. The germline V and J ends were trimmed by 2 bases and 0 bases, with 8 bases remaining between them. The CDR3 spans 15 residues. The germline V gene encodes CDR1 SGHVS and CDR2 FQNEAQ.

The DNA of the CDR3 is TGTGCCAGCAGTTCGGACTACACACCAGGGGAGCAGTACTTC. Its protein product is CASSSDYTPGEQYF. The genes are TRBV27 and TRBJ2-7, with a possible D match to TRBD2 (6 bases). The CDR3 covers 14 residues. V lost 4 bases and J 7 bases, leaving 17 bases between the germline ends. Germline lookup yields CDR1 MNHEY and CDR2 SMNVEV (reference sequence).

This clone was picked up a small number of times. This chain joins TRBV27 and TRBJ1-3; 7 nucleotides align to TRBD1. Unmatched junction bases numbered 5, after V lost 5 bases and J lost 7 bases. The CDR3 covers 13 residues. Per the germline V gene, CDR1 is MNHEY and CDR2 is SMNVEV (reference sequence). CDR3 amino acids: CASSPRGRNTIYF. CDR3 DNA sequence: TGTGCCAGCAGTCCTAGGGGGCGGAACACCATATATTTT.

This clone occurred a few times. The chain links TRBV6-5 to TRBJ2-5; 8 positions match TRBD1. The J segment lost 4 bases and the V segment lost 6 bases, leaving 7 bases of the junction unmatched. Germline V lookup: CDR1 MNHEY, CDR2 SVGAGI. The CDR3 loop spans 14 amino acids. CDR3 nucleotides: TGTGCCAGCAGCCCATCAGGGGGCCTAGAGACCCAGTACTTC. Its translation is CASSPSGGLETQYF.

The chain is built from TRBV6-1 and TRBJ2-5, with 11 positions matching TRBD2. The CDR3 has 14 amino acids. The V gene end was trimmed by 1 base and the J gene end by 9 bases; junction bases not matched to a gene: 4. CDR1 and CDR2 (germline): MNHNS, SASEGT. CDR3 region: CASSEGLAGGAQYF. CDR3 nucleotide sequence: TGTGCCAGCAGTGAAGGCCTAGCGGGAGGTGCCCAGTACTTC.

This clone was recorded at least ten times. The V and J genes are TRBV5-4 and TRBJ1-1, with a weak D call TRBD1 (6 bases). Trimming took off 0 bases at V and 0 bases at J, with 12 bases between the two ends. The CDR3 consists of 16 residues. The V gene's germline CDR1 is SGHNT and CDR2 YYREEE (reference sequence). CDR3 nucleotides: TGTGCCAGCAGCTTGGGGGGGGGCAGAATGAACACTGAAGCTTTCTTT. It is translated as CASSLGGGRMNTEAFF.

This clone appeared a few times. V usage is TRBV6-5 and J usage is TRBJ1-2; D gene unclear. The CDR3 is made up of 11 amino acids. Trimming left V 7 bases short and J 3 bases short, with 6 bases between. Germline CDR1 is MNHEY and CDR2 is SVGAGI. The CDR3 sequence: CASNGDYGYTF. DNA of the CDR3: TGTGCCAGCAACGGGGACTATGGCTACACCTTC.

This sequence joins TRBV2 and TRBJ2-2; 10 bases align to TRBD2. V dropped 5 bases and J dropped 2; count of bases not matched to a gene: 2. The CDR3 consists of 15 residues. Germline V gene sequence: CDR1 SNHLY, CDR2 FYNNEI. The CDR3 DNA sequence: TGTGCCAGCAGTAGACTAGCGGGCAACACCGGGGAGCTGTTTTTT. This translates into CASSRLAGNTGELFF.

This chain links TRBV6-4 with TRBJ1-1, with 7 bases matching TRBD1. The CDR3 covers 15 residues. Germline V gives CDR1 MRHNA, CDR2 SNTAGT. Germline trimming cut 6 bases from V and 4 bases from J; bases unmatched to any gene: 11. The CDR3 here is CASRAESQGGTEAFF. The CDR3 DNA follows: TGTGCCAGCAGGGCCGAGTCTCAGGGGGGCACTGAAGCTTTCTTT.

The chain employs TRBV9 and TRBJ2-1; TRBD1 might be the D (6 bases). V dropped 2 bases and J dropped 4 bases, with 10 bases sitting between them. The germline gives CDR1 SGDLS, CDR2 YYNGEE. There are 14 residues in the CDR3. The CDR3 is CASSVQGPYNEQFF. In DNA form, the CDR3 reads TGTGCCAGCAGCGTCCAGGGGCCGTACAATGAGCAGTTCTTC.

The chain joins TRBV2 to TRBJ2-1; TRBD2 aligns across 9 bases. Per germline, CDR1 SNHLY and CDR2 FYNNEI. The J segment lost 6 bases and the V segment lost 2 bases, leaving 5 bases of the junction unmatched. The CDR3 runs to 15 residues. This CDR3 is CASSERLAGSNEQFF. Written as DNA, the CDR3 is TGTGCCAGCAGTGAACGGCTAGCGGGAAGCAATGAGCAGTTCTTC.

This clone occurred once. The V call is TRBV9, the J call TRBJ2-1; maybe TRBD1 (7 bases). Germline CDR1 and CDR2: SGDLS and YYNGEE. This CDR3 has 15 amino acids. Trimming left V 0 bases short and J 4 bases short, with 11 bases between. DNA for the CDR3: TGTGCCAGCAGCGTAGTGGCAGGGGGGTACAATGAGCAGTTCTTC. Amino acids: CASSVVAGGYNEQFF.

CDR3 nucleotide sequence: TGCGCCAGCAGCTTGGGAGGGGGGGGGCTTATGAACACTGAAGCTTTCTTT. Its translation is CASSLGGGGLMNTEAFF. The chain carries TRBV5-1 and TRBJ1-1; D perhaps matches TRBD1 (6 bases). V lost 0 bases and J lost 0, with 15 bases in between. Germline lookup yields CDR1 SGHRS and CDR2 YFSETQ. The CDR3 runs 17 residues.

The chain is built from TRBV19 and TRBJ2-2; TRBD2 matches 7 bases. CDR1 and CDR2 (germline): LNHDA, SQIVND (reference sequence). The CDR3 runs 16 residues. V dropped 8 bases and J dropped 4; count of bases not matched to a gene: 13. The CDR3 is CASLYVGGVTTGELFF. CDR3 coding DNA: TGTGCCAGTCTTTATGTGGGGGGGGTAACCACCGGGGAGCTGTTTTTT.

The chain has TRBV18 and TRBJ2-3, with a tentative D call TRBD2 (6 bases). The V gene's germline CDR1 is KGHSH and CDR2 LQKENI. The CDR3 is 14 residues long. Trimming shortened V by 5 bases and J by 3 bases, and 12 bases separated the two germline ends. The CDR3 loop reads CASSLAEGTDTQYF. CDR3 coding DNA: TGTGCCAGCTCATTAGCGGAAGGGACAGATACGCAGTATTTT.